These 18 T cell receptor beta chains originate from one sample sequenced in a study of cytotoxic CD8 clonotypes in ibrutinib-treated CLL. TCRdb keeps only in-frame clones here, not all; method: immunoSEQ multiplex PCR. In the table there are roughly 300,000 clones, 65% to 85% of which are singletons. The sample here was PBMCs, taken at disease progression, from a patient treated with ibrutinib. These receptors were obtained from a human donor with chronic lymphocytic leukemia.

The CDR3 DNA reads TGTGCCAGCAGCTCCTTGGTGCAGGGGGCGCGACAGCCCCAGCATTTT. This gives the protein CASSSLVQGARQPQHF. The V call is TRBV7-8, the J call TRBJ1-5; 8 positions match TRBD1. Trimming cost V 4 bases and J 7 bases; bases outside gene matches: 12. Germline V lookup: CDR1 SGHVS, CDR2 FQNEAQ. The CDR3 extends over 16 amino acids.

This clone was found once. This rearrangement joins TRBV29-1 to TRBJ2-1; 13 bases agree with TRBD2. The ends lost 6 bases at V and 8 bases at J; junction bases unmatched: 10. Germline V gene sequence: CDR1 SQVTM, CDR2 ANQGSEA. The CDR3 has 15 amino acids. DNA of the CDR3: TGCAGCGTCGGACCACTAGCGGGAGGGCCCCATGAGCAGTTCTTC. It translates to CSVGPLAGGPHEQFF.

The V and J genes are TRBV14 and TRBJ2-7, with 8 bases fitting TRBD2. CDR1 and CDR2 (germline): SGHDN, FVKESK. The CDR3 is 13 residues long. Trimming cost V 4 bases and J 6 bases; bases outside gene matches: 5. CDR3 coding DNA: TGTGCCAGCAGCCGTTCCGGGGGGGGCGAGCAGTACTTC. Translated: CASSRSGGGEQYF.

As DNA, the CDR3 is TGTGCCAGCATCACGACAGGTAAACGAACTGAAGCTTTCTTT. It yields the protein CASITTGKRTEAFF. The rearrangement uses TRBV25-1 and TRBJ1-1; TRBD1 might be the D (6 bases). Germline CDR1 MGHDK, CDR2 SYGVNS. The V gene lost 7 bases and the J gene lost 5 bases, with 17 bases spanning the gap. This CDR3 spans 14 amino acids. Using reference TRBV25-1 and TRBJ1-1 for the parts outside the CDR3, the full variable domain is EADIYQTPRYLVIGTGKKITLECSQTMGHDKMYWYQQDPGMELHLIHYSYGVNSTEKGDLSSESTVSRIRTEHFPLTLESARPSHTSQYLCASITTGKRTEAFFGQGTRLTVV.

The gene calls are TRBV19 and TRBJ1-1; tentative D call: TRBD1 (5 bases). CDR3 length: 14 residues. Germline V gene lookup returns CDR1 LNHDA and CDR2 SQIVND (reference sequence). V was cut by 7 bases and J by 7 bases, with 19 bases left in between. CDR3 in amino acids: CASTPLNWQGEAFF. In DNA form, the CDR3 reads TGTGCCAGTACCCCCTTAAATTGGCAGGGTGAAGCTTTCTTT.

The chain employs TRBV10-3 and TRBJ2-7; the D gene is possibly TRBD1 (5 bases). Per germline, CDR1 ENHRY and CDR2 SYGVKD. This CDR3 spans 13 amino acids. Between the trimmed V and J ends, which lost 8 bases and 2 bases, there was a span of 13 bases. CDR3 loop: CAIARTKPYEQYF. The CDR3 nucleotides are TGTGCCATCGCCCGGACAAAGCCCTACGAGCAGTACTTC.

Only one count was recorded for this clone. The gene calls are TRBV7-3 and TRBJ1-1; D not resolved. Trimming removed 5 bases at V and 5 bases at J, with 15 bases between. The germline gives CDR1 SGHTA, CDR2 FQGTGA. The CDR3 spans 14 residues. CDR3 region: CASSPSSVLTEAFF. The CDR3 region has the DNA TGTGCCAGCAGCCCTTCCAGTGTTTTAACTGAAGCTTTCTTT.

The chain combines TRBV7-9 with TRBJ2-1; 8 nucleotides line up with TRBD1. The ends lost 4 bases at V and 2 bases at J; junction bases unmatched: 10. The CDR3 spans 17 residues. Looked up from germline, CDR1 is SEHNR and CDR2 is FQNEAQ (reference sequence). The CDR3: CASSWTYRTGTYNEQFF. CDR3 sequence (DNA): TGTGCCAGCAGCTGGACGTACCGGACAGGGACCTACAATGAGCAGTTCTTC.

The chain couples TRBV30 to TRBJ1-4, with D unclear. Germline V gene sequence: CDR1 GTSNPN, CDR2 SVGIG (reference sequence). The CDR3 runs 14 residues. With 3 bases removed from V and 0 bases from J, the gap between germline ends came to 8 bases. This chain's CDR3 is CAWRETTTNEKLFF. The CDR3, as DNA: TGTGCCTGGAGGGAGACAACAACTAATGAAAAACTGTTTTTT.

This clone occurred a few times. This chain connects TRBV29-1 to TRBJ2-7, with TRBD1 identical over 7 bases. With V trimmed by 8 bases and J by 3 bases, 7 bases remained unmatched. CDR1 and CDR2 from the germline V gene are SQVTM and ANQGSEA. The CDR3 runs to 12 residues. As DNA, the CDR3 is TGCAGCTTCACGGGACAGAGCTACGAGCAGTACTTC. Protein product: CSFTGQSYEQYF.

This chain connects TRBV28 to TRBJ2-7; 8 positions agree with TRBD1. The CDR3 is 16 amino acids. The germline CDR1 and CDR2 sequences are MDHEN and SYDVKM. Trimming cost V 5 bases and J 4 bases; bases outside gene matches: 13. As DNA, the CDR3 is TGTGCCAGCAGTGGACAGGGAACGGTTACCGGTTACGAGCAGTACTTC. Amino acids: CASSGQGTVTGYEQYF.

The V and J genes are TRBV27 and TRBJ1-5; perhaps TRBD1 as D (6 bases). Germline loops: CDR1 MNHEY, CDR2 SMNVEV (reference sequence). The CDR3 is made up of 17 amino acids. V was clipped by 5 bases and J by 1 base, with 18 bases between them. The CDR3 nucleotides read TGTGCCAGCAGTCCAAGGGCCAGGGGACTAAGCAATCAGCCCCAGCATTTT. It translates to CASSPRARGLSNQPQHF.

The CDR3 protein is CASSSDRMQYF. Here the CDR3 DNA reads TGTGCCAGCAGCTCGGACAGGATGCAGTACTTC. The V call is TRBV5-4, the J call TRBJ2-7; 7 positions match TRBD1. Trimming cost V 3 bases and J 9 bases; bases outside gene matches: 3. The CDR3 contains 11 residues. Germline assignment: CDR1 SGHNT and CDR2 YYREEE (reference sequence).

This clone was counted a few times. The chain links TRBV5-1 to TRBJ1-2, with 10 bases identical to TRBD1. The CDR3 sequence is 18 residues long. Trimming at V came to 4 bases and at J to 5 bases, leaving 17 bases not matched to a gene. CDR1 is SGHRS and CDR2 is YFSETQ in the germline V gene. The CDR3 sequence is CASSAYRDRGHLGYGYTF. CDR3 DNA sequence: TGCGCCAGCAGCGCATACCGGGACAGGGGCCACCTAGGATATGGCTACACCTTC.

The chain couples TRBV7-6 to TRBJ2-2; a weak D match, TRBD2 (5 bases). The CDR3 spans 17 residues. Germline CDR1 reads SGHVS; CDR2 reads FNYEAQ. V was pared by 3 bases and J by 6 bases, with 20 bases between. CDR3 region: CASSFRTRNPLAGELFF. The CDR3 nucleotides are TGTGCCAGCAGCTTCCGTACTAGAAACCCCCTTGCCGGGGAGCTGTTTTTT.

V is TRBV7-6 and J is TRBJ2-7; 7 nucleotides align to TRBD1. CDR3 length equals 15 residues. With 0 bases clipped from V and 4 bases from J, the junction kept 6 bases outside the gene matches. Germline CDR1 and CDR2: SGHVS and FNYEAQ. The DNA of the CDR3 is TGTGCCAGCAGCTTAGCCCCGGGACAGTATTACGAGCAGTACTTC. It codes for CASSLAPGQYYEQYF.

This clone came up many times. The chain has TRBV6-5 and TRBJ2-2; no definite D call. Trimming removed 5 bases at V and 4 bases at J, with 2 bases between. Germline loops: CDR1 MNHEY, CDR2 SVGAGI. The CDR3 loop spans 11 amino acids. Here the CDR3 DNA reads TGTGCCAGCAGTCTCACCGGGGAGCTGTTTTTT. This sequence encodes CASSLTGELFF.

This clone was counted between two and nine times. The chain links TRBV5-6 to TRBJ2-7, with D perhaps assigned TRBD1 or TRBD2 (5 bases each). The CDR3 loop spans 15 amino acids. Germline V gene data show CDR1 as SGHDT and CDR2 as YYEEEE. Deletions cut 3 bases from V and 7 bases from J, with 20 bases between. CDR3 in DNA: TGTGCCAGCAGCTGGACAACGACATTTACGGGGGAGCAGTACTTC. Residues: CASSWTTTFTGEQYF.